The T cell receptor (beta chain) under discussion was sequenced for a study of blood T cell repertoires in COVID-19. Study at large: The study drew acute and convalescent COVID-19 samples from the United States, Italy and Spain. PBMCs, B-cell-depleted T cells, or T cells were the source of the cDNA or gDNA that made up the material.

The CDR3 spans 16 residues. CDR1 and CDR2 (germline): MNHEY, SVGEGT. Trimming cost V 5 bases and J 4 bases, with 20 bases left between them. In the original workflow: Estimates of nucleated cell counts were drawn from the amplification of reference gene primers. The method was immunoSEQ multiplex PCR; TCRdb's version includes in-frame clones alone and lacks a portion of them. D and trimming come from the DNA, and the V and J calls and clone size come from that table. Here the sample spans roughly 69,000 clones, about 76% being singletons. The clonotype was recovered from a human donor in a cohort sampled during active COVID-19. The V gene is TRBV6-2 or TRBV6-3, the J gene TRBJ1-2, with a weak D call TRBD1 (5 bases). What was sequenced was peripheral blood. The CDR3 DNA sequence: TGTGCCAGCAGTCCGCCCTTCGGGCAGGGCGGCTATGGCTACACCTTC. Translation gives CASSPPFGQGGYGYTF.